This T cell receptor beta chain was recorded in a study of T-cell memory formation after mild COVID-19 (TCRdb year 2021). Study-wide context: TCR sequence clusters from the two donors were largely donor specific. Two young, previously healthy adult volunteers made up the cohort, one male and one female. Longitudinal TCRalpha and TCRbeta repertoire sequencing tracked T-cell clones expanding and contracting after mild COVID-19 in a couple of donors.

For sequencing, an Illumina NovaSeq 6000 was employed. Using 5'RACE with constant-segment primers, TCRalpha and TCRbeta cDNA libraries were constructed, with sample barcodes and unique molecular identifiers added in the process. RNA was extracted from every sample with Trizol reagent. Amplification of the libraries took two PCR steps, and the second step added a second sample barcode plus Illumina TruSeq adapters. Sequencing of the libraries was done on an Illumina NovaSeq, producing 2 x 150 bp paired-end reads. The study's own analysis went as follows. Demultiplexing of reads and collapsing into UMI-guided consensus sequences were performed with migec v1.2.7. Using mixcr v2.1.11, UMI consensuses were aligned to TRA and TRB V and J templates and then assembled into clonotypes. A clonotype was counted as expanded or contracted only when both edgeR and NoisET called the clonotype significant, with the noise models trained on biological replicates. edgeR calls used a false discovery rate-adjusted p below 0.01 and a log2 fold-change threshold of 1. As an exploratory analysis of dynamics, max-normalized trajectories of the 1000 most abundant clonotypes were examined with PCA combined with hierarchical clustering. The CD4 or CD8 phenotype of responding clones was assigned using the separately sequenced CD4+ and CD8+ repertoires. Using fastp trimming at Q25 and MiXCR clonotype assembly, TCRdb reanalyzed the public sequencing data and kept in-frame beta chains. Duplicate CDR3 protein sequences are folded into a single record with the most common DNA and genes. None of the V and J calls come from the authors' own analysis; TCRdb made them. Recorded for this sample are just over 350,000 distinct CDR3 sequences; approximately 15% of them occurred a single time. The ten largest clones take up 20% to 25% of the sample.

Summary of the overall study and its limitations: Contracting CD4+ clones turned up mainly in the CM and EM memory subsets, whereas EMRA was where CD8+ clones were enriched. Whether the second-wave clones peaking on day 37 were SARS-CoV-2 specific was not confirmed. Clones contracting from day 15 to 85 had balanced CD4/CD8 phenotypes, while a second wave expanding from day 15 to 37 was biased towards CD4+. Only a couple of mild cases were covered in the study, and larger cohorts including severe cases with pre-infection samples were considered necessary. Some responding clones were detected in pre-infection memory, suggesting pre-existing cross-reactive memory T cells joined the SARS-CoV-2 response.

PBMCs were isolated by Ficoll-Paque density gradient centrifugation. This clonotype was seen only once. Its cognate antigen has yet to be identified. No qualities accompany the bases; no much larger clone lies one base away. Resting on one read, the evidence is weak. The CDR3 spans 11 residues, from the cysteine through the phenylalanine. This entry keeps only the CDR3 DNA: 33 bases, framed from base 1. V is cut by 7 bases and J by 5 bases, and the space between the germline ends is 6 bases. Per the germline V gene, ENHRY is the CDR1 and SYGVKD is the CDR2. In this chain, TRBV10-3 is recombined with TRBJ2-1; the D gene cannot be resolved reliably. What was sequenced was PBMCs or a T cell subset sorted from them (not recorded which). This TCR derives from a young man who had mild COVID-19 (a few samples of this study predate the infection). The sample titles of this study are shuffled in the database, so cell type and time point are left out; the donor was told from shared clones. CDR3 sequence: CAIKQNNEQFF. The sequence in DNA is TGTGCCATCAAGCAGAACAATGAGCAGTTCTTC.